This entry lists 31 T cell receptor beta chains sequenced from one sample in a study of naive and memory T cell subsets. An equimolar mix of two oligonucleotides served as the beta constant-region primer for TRBC1 and TRBC2. The ligated cDNA underwent four PCR rounds using SP2 and nested alpha and beta constant-region primers. TCRdb re-called the UMI-ligation and nested PCR reads with MiXCR, one entry per CDR3 protein. Here the sample spans around 100,000 distinct CDR3 sequences, more than 12% being singletons. Study-level results: Possibly reflecting memory cells re-expressing CD45RA, a few larger clonotypes occurred in naive repertoires, especially CD8.

These TCRs are of unknown antigen specificity. The sample was naive CD8+ T cells from blood. The receptors shown here come from a human donor in good health.

This chain links TRBV12-5 with TRBJ2-4; no firm D call. With 4 bases removed from V and 3 bases from J, the gap between germline ends came to 16 bases. The CDR3 spans 16 residues. CDR1 is LGHNT, CDR2 FRNRAP, per germline. CDR3 in DNA: TGTGCTAGTGGTTATCCGGATACTCTAAGCAAAAACATTCAGTACTTC. Translating gives CASGYPDTLSKNIQYF.

This clonotype was counted between two and nine times. V gene TRBV7-8 combines with J gene TRBJ2-3; 8 bases are shared with TRBD1. V lost 4 bases, J lost 3 bases, and 12 bases stayed unmatched. CDR3 size: 17 residues. Germline V lookup: CDR1 SGHVS, CDR2 FQNEAQ. The chain's CDR3 is CASSSGGGGRATDTQYF. Here the CDR3 DNA reads TGTGCCAGCAGCTCAGGGGGCGGCGGGCGTGCAACAGATACGCAGTATTTT. The variable domain in full, with the rest retrieved from reference TRBV7-8 and TRBJ2-3, is GAGVSQSPRYKVAKRGQDVALRCDPISGHVSLFWYQQALGQGPEFLTYFQNEAQLDKSGLPSDRFFAERPEGSVSTLKIQRTQQEDSAVYLCASSSGGGGRATDTQYFGPGTRLTVL.

This rearrangement joins TRBV12-3 or TRBV12-4 to TRBJ2-7, with D perhaps given as TRBD1 or TRBD2 (5 bases each). There are 12 residues in the CDR3. Trimming pared 9 bases from V and 2 bases from J, leaving 11 bases between. CDR3 bases: TGTGCCAGTGGTGGGGACCCCTACGAGCAGTACTTC. It encodes CASGGDPYEQYF.

The sample holds many counts of this clonotype. V usage is TRBV6-2 or TRBV6-3 and J usage is TRBJ2-5; D perhaps matches TRBD2 (6 bases). The CDR3 is made up of 15 amino acids. V was trimmed by 2 bases and J by 2 bases, leaving 12 bases between them. CDR1 and CDR2 from the germline V gene are MNHEY and SVGEGT. This CDR3 reads CASSYVGGPQETQYF. The CDR3 coding sequence is TGTGCCAGCAGTTACGTGGGAGGACCTCAAGAGACCCAGTACTTC.

This clonotype was seen at least ten times. The gene calls are TRBV12-3 or TRBV12-4 and TRBJ2-7, with 9 bases lining up with TRBD1. The CDR3 has 13 amino acids. V lost 3 bases and J lost 4; bases outside the gene matches: 1. CDR3 amino acids: CASSFDRGYEQYF. The CDR3 nucleotides read TGTGCCAGCAGTTTTGACAGGGGGTACGAGCAGTACTTC.

This chain connects TRBV19 to TRBJ2-1; the D gene is possibly TRBD2 (7 bases). Germline V lookup: CDR1 LNHDA, CDR2 SQIVND (reference sequence). The CDR3 loop spans 14 amino acids. The V and J ends lost 6 bases and 5 bases respectively, with 14 bases between them. CDR3: CASSFGGQNNEQFF. The CDR3 region has the DNA TGTGCCAGTAGCTTCGGGGGGCAAAACAATGAGCAGTTCTTC.

The rearrangement links TRBV27 to TRBJ1-2; tentatively, D is TRBD1 (6 bases). Germline lookup yields CDR1 MNHEY and CDR2 SMNVEV (reference sequence). The CDR3 consists of 14 residues. V lost 7 bases and J 6 bases, leaving 18 bases between the germline ends. CDR3 loop: CASTETGALDGYTF. CDR3 nucleotides: TGTGCCAGCACCGAGACGGGGGCACTCGATGGCTACACCTTC.

The chain combines TRBV20-1 with TRBJ2-5; 8 nucleotides match TRBD2. The CDR3 has 19 amino acids. The V gene end was trimmed by 3 bases and the J gene end by 1 base; junction bases not matched to a gene: 19. The germline gives CDR1 DFQATT, CDR2 SNEGSKA (reference sequence). The CDR3: CSASWDAWRSGAPQETQYF. The CDR3 nucleotides are TGCAGTGCTAGTTGGGACGCCTGGCGTAGCGGGGCCCCCCAAGAGACCCAGTACTTC.

This clonotype was counted only a few times. The chain carries TRBV7-9 and TRBJ1-1; tentative D call: TRBD1 (5 bases). The V and J ends lost 4 bases and 4 bases respectively, with 13 bases between them. Germline CDR1 is SEHNR and CDR2 is FQNEAQ (reference sequence). The CDR3 has 14 amino acids. The CDR3 region has the DNA TGTGCCAGCAGCTCCACCGGGGCAAGCACTGAAGCTTTCTTT. It translates to CASSSTGASTEAFF.

This chain links TRBV12-3 or TRBV12-4 with TRBJ2-3; 8 bases map to TRBD1. The CDR3 is 14 residues long. V dropped 6 bases and J dropped 5; count of bases not matched to a gene: 7. This CDR3 is CASSLTGAGDTQYF. The CDR3, as DNA: TGTGCCAGCAGCCTGACAGGGGCTGGAGATACGCAGTATTTT.

In its sample, this clonotype was seen many times. V and J are TRBV9 and TRBJ2-3; TRBD1 might be the D (6 bases). Trimming shortened V by 0 bases and J by 4 bases, and 15 bases separated the two germline ends. Germline-derived CDR1 and CDR2 are SGDLS and YYNGEE. This CDR3 contains 16 residues. The CDR3 coding sequence is TGTGCCAGCAGCGTAGAGGGGGTCACAGGGTCAGATACGCAGTATTTT. Its translation is CASSVEGVTGSDTQYF.

CDR3 coding DNA: TGTGCCAGCAGCCAAGATTGGGAGGTCTCTGGAAACACCATATATTTT. Translated, it gives CASSQDWEVSGNTIYF. This chain connects TRBV3-1 to TRBJ1-3; D is uncertain. CDR1 and CDR2 (germline): LGHDT, YNNKEL (reference sequence). V lost 0 bases to trimming and J lost 0 bases, with 9 bases between them. The CDR3 loop spans 16 amino acids.

The V call is TRBV27, the J call TRBJ1-2, with D perhaps matching TRBD1 (5 bases). Trimming removed 8 bases at V and 6 bases at J, with 16 bases between. The germline CDR1 and CDR2 sequences are MNHEY and SMNVEV (reference sequence). The CDR3 covers 13 residues. The CDR3 DNA sequence: TGTGCCAGCTGTACGGAGGGGATGAATGGCTACACCTTC. Residues: CASCTEGMNGYTF.

This clonotype came up many times. The chain uses TRBV4-3 and TRBJ2-1; D not resolved. Germline CDR1 is LGHNA and CDR2 is YSLEER. The CDR3 loop spans 17 amino acids. V lost 0 bases and J lost 6, with 18 bases in between. The CDR3 DNA follows: TGCGCCAGCAGCCAAGATCAAAAGCTAGTCCGTTCCAATGAGCAGTTCTTC. Amino acids: CASSQDQKLVRSNEQFF.

This clonotype was observed at least ten times. V is TRBV7-9 and J is TRBJ1-3; D is ambiguous. CDR1 SEHNR and CDR2 FQNEAQ come from the germline V gene (reference sequence). Trimming stripped 1 base from V and 0 bases from J, with 4 bases between. This CDR3 has 14 amino acids. The CDR3 sequence: CASSLVDSGNTIYF. The CDR3 nucleotides are TGTGCCAGCAGCTTAGTGGACTCTGGAAACACCATATATTTT.

The chain recombines TRBV7-3 with TRBJ2-5; 8 bases map to TRBD1. The V gene end was trimmed by 2 bases and the J gene end by 1 base; junction bases not matched to a gene: 6. Germline V gene lookup returns CDR1 SGHTA and CDR2 FQGTGA. The CDR3 sequence is 16 residues long. The CDR3 coding sequence is TGTGCCAGCAGCTTAGGGGGACAGGCCTTCCAAGAGACCCAGTACTTC. It codes for CASSLGGQAFQETQYF.

V is TRBV4-2 and J is TRBJ1-1; D gene ambiguous. Trimming shortened V by 1 base and J by 1 base, and 4 bases separated the two germline ends. The V gene's germline CDR1 is LGHNA and CDR2 YNFKEQ. This CDR3 has 13 residues. The CDR3 region has the DNA TGTGCCAGCAGCCAAGGAGCGAACACTGAAGCTTTCTTT. This translates into CASSQGANTEAFF.

This clonotype has ten or more counts. This chain connects TRBV5-6 to TRBJ2-1; D is unclear. The germline CDR1 and CDR2 sequences are SGHDT and YYEEEE. The CDR3 extends over 12 amino acids. The ends were cut back, 6 bases at V and 7 bases at J, with 11 bases in the middle. The CDR3 spells CASTIGSNEQFF. DNA of the CDR3: TGTGCCAGCACCATCGGCAGTAATGAGCAGTTCTTC.

The V call is TRBV27, the J call TRBJ2-2; tentatively, D is TRBD1 (6 bases). The CDR3 consists of 11 residues. CDR1 and CDR2 from the germline V gene are MNHEY and SMNVEV (reference sequence). Trimming cost V 8 bases and J 7 bases, with 8 bases left between them. CDR3 loop: CASEGGGELFF. CDR3 DNA: TGTGCCAGCGAAGGGGGCGGGGAGCTGTTTTTT.

This clonotype has more than one count but fewer than ten. The chain carries TRBV10-3 and TRBJ1-3; tentative D call: TRBD1 (5 bases). Per germline, CDR1 ENHRY and CDR2 SYGVKD. V gave up 7 bases and J gave up 3 bases, with 19 bases separating them. This CDR3 is built from 16 residues. The CDR3 loop is CAITTPKGQIGNTIYF. CDR3 sequence (DNA): TGTGCCATCACCACACCTAAGGGGCAGATTGGAAACACCATATATTTT.

This clonotype has just a few counts. This chain uses TRBV29-1 with TRBJ2-1; D is possibly TRBD2 (8 bases). The V end was cut by 7 bases, the J end by 7 bases, with 26 bases between. Germline V gene data show CDR1 as SQVTM and CDR2 as ANQGSEA. CDR3 length: 16 amino acids. The CDR3 sequence is CSAVNPGGTAGNEQFF. The CDR3 bases are TGCAGCGCAGTGAACCCGGGGGGGACAGCGGGGAATGAGCAGTTCTTC.

The V gene is TRBV28, the J gene TRBJ2-7; 7 bases line up with TRBD1. Germline CDR1 is MDHEN and CDR2 is SYDVKM. This CDR3 spans 12 amino acids. The V segment lost 7 bases and the J segment 3 bases; nucleotides outside the gene matches: 3. CDR3 sequence (DNA): TGTGCCAGCACCCAGGGGGTCTACGAGCAGTACTTC. Amino acids: CASTQGVYEQYF.

This clonotype was detected many times. The chain combines TRBV11-3 with TRBJ2-2; tentative D call: TRBD1 (6 bases). The germline gives CDR1 SGHNT, CDR2 YENEEA. The CDR3 runs 11 residues. V was trimmed by 5 bases and J by 10 bases, leaving 8 bases between them. CDR3 DNA sequence: TGTGCCAGCAGCCACAGGGAGGAGCTGTTTTTT. Translating gives CASSHREELFF.

There are many counts of this clonotype. V usage is TRBV27 and J usage is TRBJ2-7, with D maybe TRBD2 (6 bases). Germline-derived CDR1 and CDR2 are MNHEY and SMNVEV (reference sequence). V was trimmed by 6 bases and J by 3 bases, leaving 12 bases between them. The CDR3 has 13 residues. The CDR3 DNA is TGTGCCAGCAGCCCCCCGGAGGGCTACGAGCAGTACTTC. It codes for CASSPPEGYEQYF.

This clonotype has more than one count but fewer than ten. V gene TRBV4-3 combines with J gene TRBJ2-7; possible D gene TRBD1, 5 bases. Germline loops: CDR1 LGHNA, CDR2 YSLEER. Trimming shortened V by 0 bases and J by 5 bases, and 11 bases separated the two germline ends. The CDR3 contains 14 residues. The CDR3 is CASSQETGEDEQYF. CDR3 nucleotides: TGCGCCAGCAGCCAAGAAACAGGTGAGGACGAGCAGTACTTC.

The chain couples TRBV20-1 to TRBJ2-7, with TRBD2 identical over 10 bases. CDR3 size: 14 residues. J was trimmed by 3 bases and V by 5 bases; bases with no gene match: 7. Germline assignment: CDR1 DFQATT and CDR2 SNEGSKA (reference sequence). CDR3 residues: CSALKREGLYEQYF. In DNA form, the CDR3 reads TGCAGTGCTCTTAAGCGGGAGGGCCTCTACGAGCAGTACTTC.

Ten or more counts support this clonotype. This chain joins TRBV19 and TRBJ2-7; weak D call: TRBD2 (5 bases). Germline CDR1 and CDR2: LNHDA and SQIVND (reference sequence). The CDR3 extends over 13 amino acids. Between the trimmed V and J ends, which lost 5 bases and 1 base, there was a span of 9 bases. CDR3 in amino acids: CASSPDYSYEQYF. The CDR3 DNA follows: TGTGCCAGTAGTCCCGACTATTCCTACGAGCAGTACTTC.

This chain connects TRBV19 to TRBJ1-5, with D tentatively TRBD1 (5 bases). Germline V CDR1 and CDR2: LNHDA, SQIVND (reference sequence). The CDR3 contains 15 residues. Between the trimmed V and J ends, which lost 6 bases and 1 base, there was a span of 13 bases. In nucleotides, the CDR3 is TGTGCCAGTAGCATCCGGGCAGGGAGCAATCAGCCCCAGCATTTT. Translated, it gives CASSIRAGSNQPQHF.

CDR3 DNA sequence: TGTGCCAGCAGCGGTCGCGGTCCGGGAGGCTTCTACGAGCAGTACTTC. Its translation: CASSGRGPGGFYEQYF. The chain employs TRBV7-9 and TRBJ2-7; 7 bases align to TRBD2. V trimming: 5 bases; J trimming: 3 bases; junction bases outside the gene matches: 13. The CDR3 extends over 16 amino acids. Germline V gene sequence: CDR1 SEHNR, CDR2 FQNEAQ (reference sequence).

This sequence joins TRBV4-2 and TRBJ2-1, with unresolved D. The V end lost 3 bases, the J end lost 1 base, and 10 bases lay between the germline ends. The CDR3 length is 15 residues. Germline V gene sequence: CDR1 LGHNA, CDR2 YNFKEQ. The CDR3 DNA reads TGTGCCAGCAGCCACCACCAAGAGTCCTACAATGAGCAGTTCTTC. The encoded protein is CASSHHQESYNEQFF.

The chain links TRBV14 to TRBJ2-7, with D perhaps being TRBD1 or TRBD2 (8 bases each). V lost 4 bases and J lost 7, with 20 bases in between. CDR1 is SGHDN and CDR2 is FVKESK in the germline V gene. The CDR3 is made up of 15 amino acids. CDR3 nucleotide sequence: TGTGCCAGCAGCCTCGGGGGGGACAGGAATCTTGAGCAGTACTTC. Protein: CASSLGGDRNLEQYF.